This record covers a single T cell receptor beta chain. These data belong to a study of blood T cell repertoires in COVID-19. Study-level information: The study drew acute and convalescent COVID-19 samples from the United States, Italy and Spain. The cDNA or gDNA used as material had been derived from T cells, B-cell-depleted T cells, or PBMCs.

In the study's own analysis: Amplifying reference gene primers gave estimates of nucleated cell counts. The repertoire was sequenced with immunoSEQ multiplex PCR; TCRdb's copy has only in-frame clones and lacks some. V, J and clone size are taken as reported in that table, and D and trimming were inferred from the DNA itself. This sample has around 160,000 clones, with roughly 80% found just once. The CDR3 has 16 amino acids. With 4 bases removed from V and 0 bases from J, the gap between germline ends came to 13 bases. Germline lookup yields CDR1 LGHDT and CDR2 YNNKEL (reference sequence). This chain joins TRBV3-1 (or the pseudogene TRBV3-2) and TRBJ2-1, with D possibly matching TRBD1 (6 bases). The clonotype was recovered from a woman aged 80 or older with acute or convalescent COVID-19. Input material: peripheral blood. CDR3 sequence: CASSLPGQSSYNEQFF. Written as DNA, the CDR3 is TGTGCCAGCAGCCTTCCAGGACAGTCCTCCTACAATGAGCAGTTCTTC.